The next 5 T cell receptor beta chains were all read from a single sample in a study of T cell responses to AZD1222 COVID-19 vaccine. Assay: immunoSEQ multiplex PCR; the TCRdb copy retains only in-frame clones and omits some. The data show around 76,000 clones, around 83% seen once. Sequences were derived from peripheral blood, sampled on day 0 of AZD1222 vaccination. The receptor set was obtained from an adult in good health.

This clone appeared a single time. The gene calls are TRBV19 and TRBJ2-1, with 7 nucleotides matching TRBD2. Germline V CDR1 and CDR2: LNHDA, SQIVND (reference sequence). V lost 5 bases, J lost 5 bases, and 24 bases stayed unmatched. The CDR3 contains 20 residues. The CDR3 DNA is TGTGCCAGTAGTCTGTCTCCTGCCGGATTAGCTAGCGGCATTGACAATGAGCAGTTCTTC. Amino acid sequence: CASSLSPAGLASGIDNEQFF.

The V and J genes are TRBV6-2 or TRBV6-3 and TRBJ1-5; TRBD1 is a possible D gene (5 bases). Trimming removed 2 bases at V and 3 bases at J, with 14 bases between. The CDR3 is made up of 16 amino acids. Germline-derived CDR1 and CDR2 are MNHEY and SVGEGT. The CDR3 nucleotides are TGTGCCAGCAGTTACGTAGGCCAGGGAAACAATCAGCCCCAGCATTTT. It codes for CASSYVGQGNNQPQHF.

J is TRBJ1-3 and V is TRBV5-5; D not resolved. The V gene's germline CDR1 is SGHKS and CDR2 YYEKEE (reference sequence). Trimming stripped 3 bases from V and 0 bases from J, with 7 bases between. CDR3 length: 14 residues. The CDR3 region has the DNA TGTGCCAGCAGCTCGACGGTCTCTGGAAACACCATATATTTT. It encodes CASSSTVSGNTIYF.

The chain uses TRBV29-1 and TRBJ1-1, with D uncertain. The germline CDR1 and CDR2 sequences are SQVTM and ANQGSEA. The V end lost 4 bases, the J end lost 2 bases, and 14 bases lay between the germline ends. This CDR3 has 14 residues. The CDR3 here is CSVVKVGGNTEAFF. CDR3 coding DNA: TGCAGCGTTGTAAAGGTCGGAGGAAACACTGAAGCTTTCTTT.

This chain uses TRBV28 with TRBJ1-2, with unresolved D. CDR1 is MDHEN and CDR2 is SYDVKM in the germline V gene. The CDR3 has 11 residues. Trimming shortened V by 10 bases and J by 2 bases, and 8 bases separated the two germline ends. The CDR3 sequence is CATTINYGYTF. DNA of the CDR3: TGTGCCACCACCATAAACTATGGCTACACCTTC.